Presented here are 21 T cell receptor beta chains from one specimen sequenced in a study of cytomegalovirus exposure and HLA in healthy donors. It was with 60 Vbeta and 13 Jbeta primers that the PCR ran. Profiling relied on immunoSEQ multiplex PCR, and the TCRdb table lists in-frame clones only, not all of them. The table has around 100,000 clones, about four fifths seen once. The material sequenced was PBMCs. Receptor source: a man aged 25 to 40 in good health and CMV-seropositive.

The table lists this clone with a few counts. The chain uses TRBV5-1 and TRBJ1-1; TRBD1 is a possible D gene (5 bases). Trimming took 0 bases from V and 2 from J, leaving 8 bases between them. Germline CDR1 and CDR2: SGHRS and YFSETQ. The CDR3 spans 14 residues. The CDR3 DNA follows: TGCGCCAGCAGCTTGGAAGGGGTAAACACTGAAGCTTTCTTT. It yields the protein CASSLEGVNTEAFF.

On this clone: Other nucleotide sequences in the sample specify the same CDR3. The rearrangement uses TRBV30 and TRBJ1-6; tentative D call: TRBD1 (6 bases). Germline V CDR1 and CDR2: GTSNPN, SVGIG (reference sequence). V was clipped by 8 bases and J by 6 bases, with 17 bases between them. The CDR3 covers 14 residues. The CDR3 here is CARRGAPVNSPLHF. The CDR3 bases are TGTGCCAGGCGGGGGGCGCCGGTTAATTCACCCCTCCACTTT.

This rearrangement joins TRBV5-1 to TRBJ2-1; 13 nucleotides align to TRBD2. Germline lookup yields CDR1 SGHRS and CDR2 YFSETQ. Trimming at V came to 4 bases and at J to 9 bases, leaving 10 bases not matched to a gene. The CDR3 loop spans 16 amino acids. CDR3 DNA sequence: TGCGCCAGCAGCCCTCCGGGACTAGCGGGATCGGGTGAGCAGTTCTTC. This gives the protein CASSPPGLAGSGEQFF.

The chain recombines TRBV4-1 with TRBJ1-3, with D uncertain. Germline V gene lookup returns CDR1 MGHRA and CDR2 YSYEKL. V was pared by 3 bases and J by 0 bases, with 18 bases between. This CDR3 has 18 amino acids. CDR3: CASSQGLRGSTSGNTIYF. DNA of the CDR3: TGCGCCAGCAGCCAGGGTCTTAGAGGCTCCACCTCTGGAAACACCATATATTTT.

This chain connects TRBV5-1 to TRBJ2-5; TRBD1 might be the D (5 bases). The CDR3 is 14 residues long. The germline V gene has CDR1 SGHRS and CDR2 YFSETQ. Trimming took off 4 bases at V and 5 bases at J, with 15 bases between the two ends. The CDR3 here is CASSPMSSGETQYF. The CDR3 DNA follows: TGCGCCAGCAGCCCGATGTCGTCAGGGGAGACCCAGTACTTC.

This chain links TRBV15 with TRBJ2-3; D ambiguous. The V gene's germline CDR1 is LNHNV and CDR2 YYDKDF (reference sequence). The CDR3 length is 12 residues. The V gene lost 0 bases and the J gene lost 8 bases, with 6 bases spanning the gap. The CDR3 protein is CATSRDPSTQYF. CDR3 DNA sequence: TGTGCCACCAGCAGAGATCCGAGTACGCAGTATTTT.

This clone was detected once. The chain joins TRBV30 to TRBJ1-1; D not resolved. The V and J ends lost 3 bases and 5 bases respectively, with 10 bases between them. This CDR3 is 12 amino acids long. The germline V gene has CDR1 GTSNPN and CDR2 SVGIG (reference sequence). In nucleotides, the CDR3 is TGTGCCTGGAGCCCGGGGAGGACTGAAGCTTTCTTT. It translates to CAWSPGRTEAFF.

The chain couples TRBV2 to TRBJ2-2, with TRBD2 as a possible D gene (6 bases). In germline, CDR1 is SNHLY, CDR2 FYNNEI. The CDR3 totals 15 residues. Trimming removed 5 bases at V and 2 bases at J, with 12 bases between. In DNA, the CDR3 is TGTGCCAGCAGTAAGTCTAGCGTAAACACCGGGGAGCTGTTTTTT. Its translation is CASSKSSVNTGELFF.

The chain's CDR3 is CSVDNSGNTIYF. The CDR3 nucleotides read TGCAGCGTTGACAACTCTGGAAACACCATATATTTT. The chain is built from TRBV29-1 and TRBJ1-3; no firm D call. V was trimmed by 3 bases and J by 0 bases, leaving 3 bases between them. The CDR3 is 12 residues long. CDR1 and CDR2 (germline): SQVTM, ANQGSEA.

V is TRBV5-4 and J is TRBJ1-3; no reliable D call. The CDR3 extends over 13 amino acids. Germline CDR1 and CDR2: SGHNT and YYREEE (reference sequence). Trimming removed 3 bases at V and 4 bases at J, with 8 bases between. CDR3 sequence: CASSYQYGNTIYF. DNA for the CDR3: TGTGCCAGCAGCTATCAGTACGGAAACACCATATATTTT.

This clone was counted a few times. This chain uses TRBV6-6 with TRBJ2-7, with D hard to call. This CDR3 spans 14 amino acids. The V end lost 6 bases, the J end lost 6 bases, and 18 bases lay between the germline ends. Germline V CDR1 and CDR2: MNHNY, SVGAGI (reference sequence). CDR3 sequence: CASSLLPLSSEQYF. CDR3 DNA: TGTGCCAGCAGCCTCCTACCGTTGTCTTCCGAGCAGTACTTC.

J is TRBJ2-5 and V is TRBV18; TRBD2 is a possible D gene (5 bases). Germline CDR1 KGHSH, CDR2 LQKENI. Trimming took 0 bases from V and 2 from J, leaving 10 bases between them. The CDR3 spans 15 residues. The CDR3: CASSPPSEGQETQYF. For the CDR3, the DNA is TGTGCCAGCTCACCACCGAGCGAGGGTCAAGAGACCCAGTACTTC.

The chain joins TRBV28 to TRBJ1-5, with D hard to call. V was shortened by 8 bases and J by 1 base, with 15 bases between the two germline ends. Germline CDR1 reads MDHEN; CDR2 reads SYDVKM. The CDR3 extends over 15 amino acids. As DNA, the CDR3 is TGTGCCAGCTCTAGAATCATATCGAGCAATCAGCCCCAGCATTTT. Its translation: CASSRIISSNQPQHF.

J is TRBJ1-2 and V is TRBV6-6, with 9 bases aligning to TRBD1. Trimming removed 11 bases from V and 6 bases from J; junction bases left unmatched: 7. This CDR3 spans 12 amino acids. Germline CDR1 MNHNY, CDR2 SVGAGI (reference sequence). The CDR3 region is CAGRDREDGYTF. CDR3 nucleotides: TGTGCCGGCCGGGACAGGGAGGATGGCTACACCTTC.

J is TRBJ2-1 and V is TRBV4-1, with TRBD2 matching 8 bases. Germline CDR1 reads MGHRA; CDR2 reads YSYEKL. J was trimmed by 0 bases and V by 1 base; bases with no gene match: 2. This CDR3 has 16 residues. In DNA form, the CDR3 reads TGCGCCAGCAGCCAAGCGGGGGGGAGCTCCTACAATGAGCAGTTCTTC. Translated: CASSQAGGSSYNEQFF.

This clone has just a few counts. The chain combines TRBV5-1 with TRBJ1-1; 9 bases are shared with TRBD1. Germline V CDR1 and CDR2: SGHRS, YFSETQ. There are 14 residues in the CDR3. The trim removed 4 bases at V and 7 bases at J, leaving 8 bases unmatched. CDR3 sequence: CASSDTGGVIEAFF. The CDR3 DNA reads TGCGCCAGCAGCGACACAGGGGGCGTTATTGAAGCTTTCTTT.

V gene TRBV2 combines with J gene TRBJ1-2; D uncertain. The CDR3 runs to 12 residues. Between the trimmed V and J ends, which lost 5 bases and 8 bases, there was a span of 12 bases. CDR1 and CDR2 (germline): SNHLY, FYNNEI. The CDR3 DNA sequence: TGTGCCAGCAGTACATCGGGATACGGCTACACCTTC. The encoded protein is CASSTSGYGYTF.

The rearrangement links TRBV13 to TRBJ2-7, with TRBD1 matching 7 bases. Trimming removed 3 bases from V and 4 bases from J; junction bases left unmatched: 9. This CDR3 is 15 amino acids long. Germline V gives CDR1 PRHDT, CDR2 FYEKMQ (reference sequence). The chain's CDR3 is CASSFRQGDGYEQYF. In nucleotides, the CDR3 is TGTGCCAGCAGCTTTAGGCAGGGGGACGGGTACGAGCAGTACTTC.

The chain couples TRBV19 to TRBJ2-2; 7 bases map to TRBD2. This CDR3 is built from 15 residues. J was trimmed by 3 bases and V by 8 bases; bases with no gene match: 9. CDR1 is LNHDA and CDR2 is SQIVND in the germline V gene (reference sequence). The CDR3 DNA follows: TGTGCCAGTGGGAGGGACTACGGATACACCGGGGAGCTGTTTTTT. Amino acids: CASGRDYGYTGELFF.

This clone was seen a few times. The chain is built from TRBV7-8 and TRBJ1-1; 7 nucleotides agree with TRBD1. Germline values: CDR1 SGHVS, CDR2 FQNEAQ. This CDR3 comprises 13 residues. J gave up 5 bases and V 6 bases, and 6 bases lay outside the gene matches. This chain's CDR3 is CASRNRGRTEAFF. CDR3 bases: TGTGCCAGCAGGAACAGGGGTCGGACTGAAGCTTTCTTT.

The chain carries TRBV29-1 and TRBJ2-5; 7 bases map to TRBD1. The length of the CDR3 is 12 residues. In germline, CDR1 is SQVTM, CDR2 ANQGSEA. V lost 4 bases to trimming and J lost 3 bases; unmatched junction nucleotides: 2. Here the CDR3 DNA reads TGCAGCGTTGGGCAGGGGGAAGAGACCCAGTACTTC. Protein product: CSVGQGEETQYF.